Below are 27 T cell receptor beta chains sequenced from a single sample in a study of T cell responses to AZD1222 COVID-19 vaccine. Sequenced by immunoSEQ multiplex PCR; TCRdb stores in-frame clones only, minus some. Of more than 150,000 clones listed, approximately 90% are singletons. Source: peripheral blood, taken on day 0 of AZD1222 vaccination. These receptors originate from an adult in good health.

V usage is TRBV28 and J usage is TRBJ2-7; D is perhaps TRBD1 (5 bases). V lost 6 bases to trimming and J lost 3 bases, with 9 bases between them. Germline V gene sequence: CDR1 MDHEN, CDR2 SYDVKM. The CDR3 has 12 amino acids. The CDR3 DNA is TGTGCCAGCAGGGGCAGGGACTACGAGCAGTACTTC. This codes for CASRGRDYEQYF.

The V call is TRBV3-1 (or the pseudogene TRBV3-2), the J call TRBJ2-2; 8 nucleotides line up with TRBD2. Germline CDR1 is LGHDT and CDR2 is YNNKEL (reference sequence). CDR3 length: 19 residues. V shed 4 bases and J 3 bases; nucleotides not matched to a gene: 16. The CDR3 is CASSLPARAGRAYTGELFF. Here the CDR3 DNA reads TGTGCCAGCAGCCTCCCCGCAAGGGCCGGGAGGGCCTACACCGGGGAGCTGTTTTTT.

This clone is a singleton in its sample. The gene calls are TRBV6-5 and TRBJ1-6; 9 nucleotides align to TRBD1. CDR1 is MNHEY and CDR2 is SVGAGI in the germline V gene. CDR3 length equals 15 residues. With V trimmed by 0 bases and J by 11 bases, 5 bases remained unmatched. The CDR3 here is CASSYSRTGDAPLHF. As DNA, the CDR3 is TGTGCCAGCAGTTACTCCCGGACAGGGGACGCACCCCTCCACTTT.

The chain joins TRBV5-1 to TRBJ2-3, with TRBD2 matching over 9 bases. Trimming removed 2 bases from V and 12 bases from J; junction bases left unmatched: 7. CDR1 is SGHRS, CDR2 YFSETQ, per germline. This CDR3 region has 13 residues. CDR3 DNA sequence: TGCGCCAGCAGCTTCGACCTAGCGGGGAGACAGTATTTT. Encoded protein: CASSFDLAGRQYF.

The genes are TRBV18 and TRBJ1-6; D is ambiguous. This CDR3 region has 16 residues. Between the trimmed V and J ends, which lost 5 bases and 9 bases, there was a span of 20 bases. Germline V gene lookup returns CDR1 KGHSH and CDR2 LQKENI. The CDR3 sequence is CASSALPSTDLSPLHF. CDR3 bases: TGTGCCAGCTCAGCCCTTCCGTCGACGGATCTTTCACCCCTCCACTTT.

The V call is TRBV7-2, the J call TRBJ2-3, with a weak D call TRBD2 (7 bases). Per the germline V gene, CDR1 is SGHTA and CDR2 is FQGNSA. The CDR3 has 16 amino acids. V dropped 1 base and J dropped 3 bases, with 14 bases sitting between them. The CDR3 reads CASSLDGRGGTDTQYF. The CDR3 DNA follows: TGTGCCAGCAGCTTAGACGGCAGGGGAGGGACAGATACGCAGTATTTT.

This clone was detected once. V is TRBV28 and J is TRBJ1-1; D not certain. Per the germline V gene, CDR1 is MDHEN and CDR2 is SYDVKM. This CDR3 contains 14 residues. The V and J ends lost 4 bases and 1 base respectively, with 10 bases between them. The CDR3 nucleotides read TGTGCCAGCAGTTCGGGCGGGAGGAACACTGAAGCTTTCTTT. Translating gives CASSSGGRNTEAFF.

With respect to this clone: Other DNA sequences in the sample encode the same CDR3. V is TRBV28 and J is TRBJ1-2, with 9 bases that match TRBD1. CDR1 and CDR2 (germline): MDHEN, SYDVKM. After removal of 6 bases from V and 2 bases from J, the junction contained 4 bases not matched to a gene. The CDR3 spans 14 residues. In DNA form, the CDR3 reads TGTGCCAGCAGCCCCGGGACAGGGAACTATGGCTACACCTTC. This translates into CASSPGTGNYGYTF.

The chain recombines TRBV7-9 with TRBJ1-6; D perhaps matches TRBD1 (6 bases). CDR1 SEHNR and CDR2 FQNEAQ come from the germline V gene (reference sequence). The CDR3 runs to 14 residues. With 3 bases removed from V and 10 bases from J, the gap between germline ends came to 13 bases. The CDR3 DNA is TGTGCCAGCAGCTTCGGGGACAAGAAGTCACCCCTCCACTTT. Residues: CASSFGDKKSPLHF. The whole variable domain, remainder taken from reference TRBV7-9 and TRBJ1-6, is DTGVSQNPRHKITKRGQNVTFRCDPISEHNRLYWYRQTLGQGPEFLTYFQNEAQLEKSRLLSDRFSAERPKGSFSTLEIQRTEQGDSAMYLCASSFGDKKSPLHFGNGTRLTVT.

The chain carries TRBV7-2 and TRBJ2-7, with 7 bases matching TRBD2. Looked up from germline, CDR1 is SGHTA and CDR2 is FQGNSA. The J segment lost 9 bases and the V segment lost 3 bases, leaving 8 bases of the junction unmatched. The CDR3 sequence is 13 residues long. CDR3 protein: CASSLGAGIGQYF. The CDR3 DNA reads as TGTGCCAGCAGCTTGGGAGCGGGAATCGGGCAGTACTTC.

The genes are TRBV7-7 and TRBJ2-5, with a tentative D call TRBD1 (6 bases). There are 14 residues in the CDR3. Trimming took off 5 bases at V and 2 bases at J, with 12 bases between the two ends. Germline-derived CDR1 and CDR2 are SSHAT and FNYEAQ (reference sequence). CDR3 sequence: CASSQNRAQETQYF. The DNA for the CDR3 is TGTGCCAGCAGCCAAAACAGGGCGCAAGAGACCCAGTACTTC.

This chain joins TRBV28 and TRBJ1-1, with D unresolved. This CDR3 is 14 amino acids long. Germline values: CDR1 MDHEN, CDR2 SYDVKM. Deletions cut 3 bases from V and 5 bases from J, with 13 bases between. The CDR3 DNA sequence: TGTGCCAGCAGTTTTCGGTCCCATCGAACTGAAGCTTTCTTT. This gives the protein CASSFRSHRTEAFF.

The V gene is TRBV7-9, the J gene TRBJ1-2; unclear D gene. Trimming pared 1 base from V and 5 bases from J, leaving 11 bases between. This CDR3 contains 14 residues. In germline, CDR1 is SEHNR, CDR2 FQNEAQ (reference sequence). The CDR3 loop reads CASSLEQWVYGYTF. DNA of the CDR3: TGTGCCAGCAGCTTAGAACAGTGGGTTTATGGCTACACCTTC.

This clone was seen a single time. The chain combines TRBV27 with TRBJ1-6; the D gene is possibly TRBD1 (6 bases). The V and J ends lost 8 bases and 0 bases respectively, with 20 bases between them. This CDR3 comprises 18 residues. Per germline, CDR1 MNHEY and CDR2 SMNVEV (reference sequence). The DNA of the CDR3 is TGTGCCAGCGGGGGGGACATATTTTGGAGCTCCTATAATTCACCCCTCCACTTT. It specifies CASGGDIFWSSYNSPLHF.

The rearrangement joins TRBV2 to TRBJ2-7; 9 positions match TRBD1. With 5 bases clipped from V and 4 bases from J, the junction kept 6 bases outside the gene matches. This CDR3 has 14 amino acids. Germline V gives CDR1 SNHLY, CDR2 FYNNEI. CDR3 sequence (DNA): TGTGCCAGCAGTAGCCGGGACAGGGTTTACGAGCAGTACTTC. This encodes CASSSRDRVYEQYF.

A few counts support this clone. The chain couples TRBV28 to TRBJ2-2; D perhaps matches TRBD1 (5 bases). This CDR3 contains 15 residues. Trimming left V 1 base short and J 1 base short, with 7 bases between. CDR1 MDHEN and CDR2 SYDVKM come from the germline V gene. The CDR3 here is CASSLSDRNTGELFF. The CDR3 DNA reads as TGTGCCAGCAGTTTATCAGACAGGAACACCGGGGAGCTGTTTTTT.

The V and J genes are TRBV12-3 or TRBV12-4 and TRBJ2-7; 8 bases line up with TRBD1. Trimming cost V 6 bases and J 3 bases; bases outside gene matches: 4. The CDR3 is 13 residues long. The DNA of the CDR3 is TGTGCCAGCAGCCCTGGACAGGGCTACGAGCAGTACTTC. Protein sequence: CASSPGQGYEQYF.

This chain links TRBV4-3 with TRBJ2-2; TRBD2 matches 12 bases. V trimming: 4 bases; J trimming: 7 bases; junction bases outside the gene matches: 4. CDR1 is LGHNA and CDR2 is YSLEER in the germline V gene. The CDR3 is made up of 15 amino acids. In nucleotides, the CDR3 is TGCGCCAGCAGCCCATCGACTAGCGGGAGCGGGGAGCTGTTTTTT. Its protein is CASSPSTSGSGELFF.

This chain connects TRBV3-1 (or the pseudogene TRBV3-2) to TRBJ2-1; 8 bases match TRBD2. V lost 4 bases to trimming and J lost 0 bases; unmatched junction nucleotides: 5. CDR1 LGHDT and CDR2 YNNKEL come from the germline V gene (reference sequence). This CDR3 is 16 amino acids long. CDR3 sequence reads: CASSPSGRASYNEQFF. In DNA form, the CDR3 reads TGTGCCAGCAGCCCATCCGGGAGGGCCTCCTACAATGAGCAGTTCTTC.

This chain joins TRBV6-5 and TRBJ1-2; D is undetermined. V lost 2 bases and J 7 bases, leaving 11 bases between the germline ends. CDR1 is MNHEY and CDR2 is SVGAGI in the germline V gene. The CDR3 is made up of 13 amino acids. CDR3 nucleotide sequence: TGTGCCAGCAGTTACAGCAACCGAGGTGGCTACACCTTC. Translating gives CASSYSNRGGYTF.

This clone was found once. The J gene is TRBJ2-5, the V gene TRBV7-2; the D gene is possibly TRBD2 (6 bases). The V end was cut by 3 bases, the J end by 0 bases, with 8 bases between. This CDR3 region has 14 residues. Germline V gene sequence: CDR1 SGHTA, CDR2 FQGNSA. CDR3 nucleotide sequence: TGTGCCAGCAGCTTGGACTACTACCAAGAGACCCAGTACTTC. Residues: CASSLDYYQETQYF. Filled out from reference TRBV7-2 and TRBJ2-5, the complete variable domain reads GAGVSQSPSNKVTEKGKDVELRCDPISGHTALYWYRQSLGQGLEFLIYFQGNSAPDKSGLPSDRFSAERTGGSVSTLTIQRTQQEDSAVYLCASSLDYYQETQYFGPGTRLLVL.

The gene calls are TRBV25-1 and TRBJ1-1; D is unclear. Trimming shortened V by 1 base and J by 1 base, and 7 bases separated the two germline ends. Germline V gives CDR1 MGHDK, CDR2 SYGVNS. The length of the CDR3 is 14 residues. Here the CDR3 DNA reads TGTGCCAGCAGTGAATTTGGCAGGAACACTGAAGCTTTCTTT. Protein product: CASSEFGRNTEAFF. The whole variable domain, filled in from reference TRBV25-1 and TRBJ1-1, reads EADIYQTPRYLVIGTGKKITLECSQTMGHDKMYWYQQDPGMELHLIHYSYGVNSTEKGDLSSESTVSRIRTEHFPLTLESARPSHTSQYLCASSEFGRNTEAFFGQGTRLTVV.

The chain employs TRBV5-1 and TRBJ1-3; D might be TRBD1 (6 bases). The CDR3 runs 17 residues. V gave up 1 base and J gave up 0 bases, with 14 bases separating them. Germline values: CDR1 SGHRS, CDR2 YFSETQ. The DNA for the CDR3 is TGCGCCAGCAGCTTGTCGGGCAGGGGAACCTCTGGAAACACCATATATTTT. This encodes CASSLSGRGTSGNTIYF.

The V gene is TRBV7-8, the J gene TRBJ2-1, with unresolved D. Germline values: CDR1 SGHVS, CDR2 FQNEAQ. V lost 0 bases, J lost 7 bases, and 10 bases lay in between. The CDR3 contains 14 residues. The CDR3 loop is CASSLARVGNEQFF. The CDR3 DNA is TGTGCCAGCAGCTTAGCCCGGGTAGGGAATGAGCAGTTCTTC.

The rearrangement links TRBV4-2 to TRBJ1-5; D gene unclear. In germline, CDR1 is LGHNA, CDR2 YNFKEQ. V lost 0 bases and J lost 7, with 19 bases in between. CDR3 length: 17 residues. This CDR3 reads CASSQDLEARVRQPQHF. CDR3 nucleotides: TGTGCCAGCAGCCAAGATCTGGAGGCTAGGGTGCGGCAGCCCCAGCATTTT.

The chain couples TRBV6-5 to TRBJ2-3; possibly TRBD1 for D (5 bases). In germline, CDR1 is MNHEY, CDR2 SVGAGI. The length of the CDR3 is 15 residues. The V end lost 0 bases, the J end lost 4 bases, and 11 bases lay between the germline ends. In DNA, the CDR3 is TGTGCCAGCAGTTACTCAACAGGACCGTCAGATACGCAGTATTTT. It encodes CASSYSTGPSDTQYF.

The chain has TRBV28 and TRBJ2-7, with TRBD1 matching over 7 bases. Germline V gene data show CDR1 as MDHEN and CDR2 as SYDVKM. This CDR3 spans 14 amino acids. With 2 bases clipped from V and 5 bases from J, the junction kept 6 bases outside the gene matches. CDR3 protein: CASSLIGGLNEQYF. CDR3 coding DNA: TGTGCCAGCAGTTTAATAGGGGGCCTGAACGAGCAGTACTTC.